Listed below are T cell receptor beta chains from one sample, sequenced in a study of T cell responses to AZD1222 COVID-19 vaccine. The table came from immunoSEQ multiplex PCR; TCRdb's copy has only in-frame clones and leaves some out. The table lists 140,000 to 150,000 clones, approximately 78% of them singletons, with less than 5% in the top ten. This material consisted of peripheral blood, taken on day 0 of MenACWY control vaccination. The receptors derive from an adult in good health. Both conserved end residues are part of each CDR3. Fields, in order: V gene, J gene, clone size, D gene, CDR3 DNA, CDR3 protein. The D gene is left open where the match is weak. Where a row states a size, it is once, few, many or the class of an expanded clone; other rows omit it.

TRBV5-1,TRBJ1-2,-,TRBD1,TGCGCCAGCAGCTTGGGCCAGGGGGCGAGGTATGGCTACACCTTC,CASSLGQGARYGYTF
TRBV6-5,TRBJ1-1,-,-,TGTGCCAGCAGTTACGGGACTGAAGCTTTCTTT,CASSYGTEAFF
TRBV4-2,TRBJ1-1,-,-,TGTGCCAGCAGCCAAGAACTGGAAGCTTTCTTT,CASSQELEAFF
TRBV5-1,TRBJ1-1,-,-,TGCGCCAGCAGCCCGGGAGGGAACACTGAAGCTTTCTTT,CASSPGGNTEAFF
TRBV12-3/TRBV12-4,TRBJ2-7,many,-,TGTGCCAGCAGCATCGGAGACCCCTACGAGCAGTACTTC,CASSIGDPYEQYF
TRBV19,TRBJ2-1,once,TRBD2,TGTGCCAGTAAATATAGCGGGGGTCCCTACAATGAGCAGTTCTTC,CASKYSGGPYNEQFF
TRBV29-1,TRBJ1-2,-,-,TGCAGCGTTGCGGGAGGAATCCATGGCTACACCTTC,CSVAGGIHGYTF
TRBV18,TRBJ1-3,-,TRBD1,TGTGCCAGCTCACCTAACAGGGGACGGGCTGGAAACACCATATATTTT,CASSPNRGRAGNTIYF
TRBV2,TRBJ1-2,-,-,TGTGCCAGCAGTGATATGTTTCCGGAGGGGGGTCCCTATGGCTACACCTTC,CASSDMFPEGGPYGYTF
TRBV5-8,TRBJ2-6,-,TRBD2,TGTGCCAGCAGTTTGGAGGTTAGCGGGGGACCCTCTGGGGCCAACGTCCTGACTTTC,CASSLEVSGGPSGANVLTF
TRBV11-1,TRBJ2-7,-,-,TGTGCCAGCAGCTTAGGAGGGGGGAACTACGAGCAGTACTTC,CASSLGGGNYEQYF
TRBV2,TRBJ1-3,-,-,TGTGCCAGCAGCAAAAACGGACCTGGAAACACCATATATTTT,CASSKNGPGNTIYF
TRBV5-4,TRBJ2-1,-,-,TGTGCCAGCAGCTTGGGGCTCGGCAATGAGCAGTTCTTC,CASSLGLGNEQFF
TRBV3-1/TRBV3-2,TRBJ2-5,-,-,TGTGCCAGCAGCCAAGGCCCGCGTAGAGAGACCCAGTACTTC,CASSQGPRRETQYF
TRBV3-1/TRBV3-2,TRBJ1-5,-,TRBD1,TGTGCCAGCCTTAGGACAGGGTTTAGTCAGCCCCAGCATTTT,CASLRTGFSQPQHF
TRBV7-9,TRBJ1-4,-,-,TGTGCCAGCGGCCACTTCGAGACCCAGGGTGGGGAAAAACTGTTTTTT,CASGHFETQGGEKLFF
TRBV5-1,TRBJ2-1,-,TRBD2,TGCGCCAGCAGCTTGCTAGCGGGGCTATACAATGAGCAGTTCTTC,CASSLLAGLYNEQFF
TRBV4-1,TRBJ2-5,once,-,TGCGCCAGCAGCGGCGGACAGAGGGACCAAGAGACCCAGTACTTC,CASSGGQRDQETQYF
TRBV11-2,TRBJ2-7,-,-,TGTGCCAGCAGCTTGACCCGGGACACCGGCTACGAGCAGTACTTC,CASSLTRDTGYEQYF
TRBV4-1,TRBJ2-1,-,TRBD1,TGCGCCAGCGGAACCGGGACAGGGGGCTGGAATGAGCAGTTCTTC,CASGTGTGGWNEQFF
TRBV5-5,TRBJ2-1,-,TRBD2,TGTGCCAGCAGCTACAACCGGGACTACAGTTCTGAGCAGTTCTTC,CASSYNRDYSSEQFF
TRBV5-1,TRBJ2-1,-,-,TGCGCCAGCAGCTTGCGAACCCCTACGTACAATGAGCAGTTCTTC,CASSLRTPTYNEQFF
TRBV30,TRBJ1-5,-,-,TGTGCCTGGAGTGTAGGACATAACAATCAGCCCCAGCATTTT,CAWSVGHNNQPQHF
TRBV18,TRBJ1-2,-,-,TGTGCCAGCTCCCCCCAGGAGGGTCAGAGTCCGTATGGCTACACCTTC,CASSPQEGQSPYGYTF
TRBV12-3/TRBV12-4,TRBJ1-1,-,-,TGTGCCAGCAGTTTAAAGGTGAACACTGAAGCTTTCTTT,CASSLKVNTEAFF
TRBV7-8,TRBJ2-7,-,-,TGTGCCAGCAGCTCCAGGGGGGACTTCTCCTACGAGCAGTACTTC,CASSSRGDFSYEQYF
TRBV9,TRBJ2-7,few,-,TGTGCCAGCAGCGTAGATGAGGGGCTAGGCTACGAGCAGTACTTC,CASSVDEGLGYEQYF
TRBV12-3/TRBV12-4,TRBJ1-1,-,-,TGTGCCAGCAGTTACACGCGGAACACTGAAGCTTTCTTT,CASSYTRNTEAFF
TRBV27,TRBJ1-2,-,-,TGTGCCAGCAGTTTATCGCCCCCTTTAGATGGCTACACCTTC,CASSLSPPLDGYTF
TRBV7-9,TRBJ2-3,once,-,TGTGCCAGCAGCTTGTGGATGAACACAGATACGCAGTATTTT,CASSLWMNTDTQYF
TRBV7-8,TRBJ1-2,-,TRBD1,TGTGCCAGCAGCTCATCCTCTCGGTCAGGGGGAAGCTATGGCTACACCTTC,CASSSSSRSGGSYGYTF
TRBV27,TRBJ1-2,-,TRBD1,TGTGCCAGCAGTTTAAAACCAGGGGGCAACTATGGCTACACCTTC,CASSLKPGGNYGYTF
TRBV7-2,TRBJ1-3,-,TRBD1,TGTGCCAGCAGCTGGCTGACAGGGGCCCCCAGCACCATATATTTT,CASSWLTGAPSTIYF
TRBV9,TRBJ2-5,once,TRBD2,TGTGCCAGCAGCGTTAGCGGGGGACCCCAAGAGACCCAGTACTTC,CASSVSGGPQETQYF
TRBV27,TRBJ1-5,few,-,TGTGCCAGCAGTTTATCGAGGAACGGGGGGCCCCAGCATTTT,CASSLSRNGGPQHF
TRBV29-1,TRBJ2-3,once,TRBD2,TGCAGCGTTGAAGTCATGGGCGGGGGTAGCACAGATACGCAGTATTTT,CSVEVMGGGSTDTQYF
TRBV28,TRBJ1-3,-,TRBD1,TGTGCCAGCAGATCCTGGACAGGGGGAACTGGAAACACCATATATTTT,CASRSWTGGTGNTIYF
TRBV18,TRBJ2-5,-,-,TGTGCCAGCTCACTGCGGTCATATCAAGAGACCCAGTACTTC,CASSLRSYQETQYF
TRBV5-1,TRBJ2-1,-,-,TGCGCCAGCCGGCGGGCCAGGGACCTTCACGCGGTCTCCTACAATGAGCAGTTCTTC,CASRRARDLHAVSYNEQFF
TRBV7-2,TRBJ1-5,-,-,TGTGCCAGCAGCTTAGTTGTGACTGCAACGCAGCCCCAGCATTTT,CASSLVVTATQPQHF
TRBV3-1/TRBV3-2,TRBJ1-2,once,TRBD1,TGTGCCAGCAGCCAAGGGGAGCACAGGGGGTATGGCTACACCTTC,CASSQGEHRGYGYTF
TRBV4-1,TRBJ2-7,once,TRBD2,TGCGCCAGCAGCCCCCGTAGCGGGGAAGCCTACGAGCAGTACTTC,CASSPRSGEAYEQYF
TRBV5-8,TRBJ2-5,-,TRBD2,TGTGCCAGCAGCTTTGGGCGCGGGGGGTCCCAAGAGACCCAGTACTTC,CASSFGRGGSQETQYF
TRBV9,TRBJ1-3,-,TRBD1,TGTGCCAGCAGCGCTGGGACAGCTGGAAACACCATATATTTT,CASSAGTAGNTIYF
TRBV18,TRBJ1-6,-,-,TGTGCCAGCTCACCGGAGCCGGCGAATTCACCCCTCCACTTT,CASSPEPANSPLHF
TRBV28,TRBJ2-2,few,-,TGTGCCAGCTTGACAGGGAACACCGGGGAGCTGTTTTTT,CASLTGNTGELFF
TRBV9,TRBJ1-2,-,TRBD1,TGTGCCAGCAGCCCGCGGACAGGGGGGATGCGCGGCTACACCTTC,CASSPRTGGMRGYTF
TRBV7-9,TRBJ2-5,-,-,TGTGCCAGCAGCTTAGGGGAAGAAGAGACCCAGTACTTC,CASSLGEEETQYF
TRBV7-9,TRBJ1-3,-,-,TGTGCCAGCACCCCGCCGGGCCCCCGAACGGGAAACACCATATATTTT,CASTPPGPRTGNTIYF
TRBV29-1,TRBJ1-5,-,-,TGCAGCGTTGCAGCAGGGGACAGCAATCAGCCCCAGCATTTT,CSVAAGDSNQPQHF
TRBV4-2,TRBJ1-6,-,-,TGTGCCAGCAGCCACCTAGCCGGGACGGAAGTTTCACCCCTCCACTTT,CASSHLAGTEVSPLHF
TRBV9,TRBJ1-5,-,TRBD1,TGTGCCAGCAGCGTAGGGGAGGGGGCCAATCAGCCTCAGCATTTT,CASSVGEGANQPQHF
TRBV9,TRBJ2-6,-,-,TGTGCCAGCAGCGTGACTAGTATCTCTGGGGCCAACGTCCTGACTTTC,CASSVTSISGANVLTF
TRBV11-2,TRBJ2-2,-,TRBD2,TGTGCCAGCAGCTTAAATTTAGCGGGGTTAACCGGGGAGCTGTTTTTT,CASSLNLAGLTGELFF
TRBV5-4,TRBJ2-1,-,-,TGTGCCAGCAGCTTCCTGGACCTCTACAATGAGCAGTTCTTC,CASSFLDLYNEQFF
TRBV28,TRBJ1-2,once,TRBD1,TGTGCCAGCAACCAGGGGGCGAACGGTGGCTACACCTTC,CASNQGANGGYTF
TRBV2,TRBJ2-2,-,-,TGTGCCAGCAGCTCCCGAACAGGGAACACCGGGGAGCTGTTTTTT,CASSSRTGNTGELFF